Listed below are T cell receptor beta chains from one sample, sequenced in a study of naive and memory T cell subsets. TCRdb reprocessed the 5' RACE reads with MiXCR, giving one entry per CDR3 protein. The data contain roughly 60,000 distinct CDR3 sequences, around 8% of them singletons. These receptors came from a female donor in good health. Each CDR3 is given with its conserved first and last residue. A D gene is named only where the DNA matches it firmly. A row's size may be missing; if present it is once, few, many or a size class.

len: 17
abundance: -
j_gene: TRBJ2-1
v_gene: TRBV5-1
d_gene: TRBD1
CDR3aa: CASSAAGTGSSYNEQFF
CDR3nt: TGCGCCAGCAGCGCGGCCGGGACAGGGAGCTCCTACAATGAGCAGTTCTTC

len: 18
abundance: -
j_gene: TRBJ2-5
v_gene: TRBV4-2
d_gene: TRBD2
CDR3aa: CASSSYKYGTREEETQYF
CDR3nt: TGTGCCAGCAGCTCATACAAGTACGGGACTAGGGAAGAAGAGACCCAGTACTTC

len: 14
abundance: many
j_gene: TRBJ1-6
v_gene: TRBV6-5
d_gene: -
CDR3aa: CASTVKGGNSPLHF
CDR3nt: TGTGCCAGCACCGTCAAGGGGGGTAATTCACCCCTCCACTTT

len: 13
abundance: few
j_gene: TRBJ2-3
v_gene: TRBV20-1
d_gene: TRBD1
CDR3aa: CSTGTGFQDTQYF
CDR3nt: TGCAGTACCGGGACAGGGTTTCAAGATACGCAGTATTTT

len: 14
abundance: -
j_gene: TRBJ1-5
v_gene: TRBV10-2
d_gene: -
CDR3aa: CASSEGQHNQPQHF
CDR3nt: TGCGCCAGCAGCGAAGGACAGCACAATCAGCCCCAGCATTTT

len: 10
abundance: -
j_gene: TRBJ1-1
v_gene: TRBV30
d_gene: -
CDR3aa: CAWSNTEAFF
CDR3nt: TGTGCCTGGAGTAACACTGAAGCTTTCTTT

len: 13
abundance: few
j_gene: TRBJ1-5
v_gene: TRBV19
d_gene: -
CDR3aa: CASSTIWGQPQHF
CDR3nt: TGTGCCAGTAGCACCATTTGGGGTCAGCCCCAGCATTTT

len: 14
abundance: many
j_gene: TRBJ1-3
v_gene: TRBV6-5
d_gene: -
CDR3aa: CASRPGRTGNTIYF
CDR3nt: TGTGCCAGCAGACCAGGACGCACTGGAAACACCATATATTTT

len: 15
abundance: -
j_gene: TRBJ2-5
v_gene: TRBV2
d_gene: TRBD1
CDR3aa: CARDPGQGHRETQYF
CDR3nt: TGTGCCAGGGATCCCGGACAGGGCCATCGGGAGACCCAGTACTTC

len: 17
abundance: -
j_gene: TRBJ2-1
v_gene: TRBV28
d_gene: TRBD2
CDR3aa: CASSSPRGAGGYNEQFF
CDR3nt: TGTGCCAGCAGTTCCCCGCGGGGAGCGGGAGGCTACAATGAGCAGTTCTTC

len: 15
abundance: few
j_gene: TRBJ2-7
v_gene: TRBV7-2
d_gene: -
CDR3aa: CASSPVITTPYEQYF
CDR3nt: TGTGCCAGCAGCCCGGTGATCACAACGCCTTACGAGCAGTACTTC

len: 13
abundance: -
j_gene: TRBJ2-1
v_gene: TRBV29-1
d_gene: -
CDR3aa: CSVERDSNNEQFF
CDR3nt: TGCAGCGTTGAGCGGGACAGCAACAATGAGCAGTTCTTC

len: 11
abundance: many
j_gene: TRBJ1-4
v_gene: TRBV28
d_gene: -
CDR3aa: CASSSQDSVFF
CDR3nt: TGTGCCAGCAGTTCTCAGGATTCGGTGTTTTTT

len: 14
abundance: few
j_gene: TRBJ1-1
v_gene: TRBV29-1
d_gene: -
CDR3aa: CSVAAWGMNTEAFF
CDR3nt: TGCAGCGTGGCCGCCTGGGGAATGAACACTGAAGCTTTCTTT

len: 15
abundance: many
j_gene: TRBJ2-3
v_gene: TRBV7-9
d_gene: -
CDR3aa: CASSADYVGADTQYF
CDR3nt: TGTGCCAGCAGCGCCGACTATGTCGGGGCAGATACGCAGTATTTT

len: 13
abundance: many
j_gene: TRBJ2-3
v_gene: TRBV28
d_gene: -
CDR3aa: CASTGVGTDTQYF
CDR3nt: TGTGCCAGCACCGGGGTTGGGACAGATACGCAGTATTTT

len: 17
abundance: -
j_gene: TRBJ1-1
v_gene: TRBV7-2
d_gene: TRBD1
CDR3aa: CASSSMTGGEVNTEAFF
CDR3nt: TGTGCCAGCAGCTCCATGACAGGGGGCGAAGTGAACACTGAAGCTTTCTTT